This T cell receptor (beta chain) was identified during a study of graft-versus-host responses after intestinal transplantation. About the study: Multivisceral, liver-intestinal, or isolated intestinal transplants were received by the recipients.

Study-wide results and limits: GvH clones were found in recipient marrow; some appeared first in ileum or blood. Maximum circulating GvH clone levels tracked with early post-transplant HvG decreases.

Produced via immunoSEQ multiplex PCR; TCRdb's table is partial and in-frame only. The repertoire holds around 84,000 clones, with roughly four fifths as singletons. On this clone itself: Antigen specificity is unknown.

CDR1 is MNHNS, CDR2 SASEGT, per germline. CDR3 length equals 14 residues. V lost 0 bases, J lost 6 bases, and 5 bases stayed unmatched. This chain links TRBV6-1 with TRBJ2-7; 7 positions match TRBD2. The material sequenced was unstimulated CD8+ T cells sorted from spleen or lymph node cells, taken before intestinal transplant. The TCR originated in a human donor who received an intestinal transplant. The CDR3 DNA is TGTGCCAGCAGTGAAGCGGGACTACCATTCGAGCAGTACTTC. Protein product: CASSEAGLPFEQYF.